This TCR beta chain was observed in a study of spatial heterogeneity in lung cancer. Study outcomes and limitations: In tumors, expanded intratumoral alpha and beta TCR counts tracked mutation counts.

Stated time point: sample taken at primary tumor resection. From tumor, nontumor lung or frozen PBMC, whole RNA was taken unsorted for sequencing. TCR cDNA molecules each carried a unique molecular identifier. MiXCR, applied by TCRdb to the 5' RACE reads, yields one record per CDR3 protein. The data hold about 11,000 distinct CDR3 sequences, with about 5.2% observed a single time. Losses at the gene ends were 1 base for V and 9 bases for J; bases not matched to a gene: 6. Germline-derived CDR1 and CDR2 are LGHDT and YNNKEL (reference sequence). The CDR3 contains 15 residues. This clonotype has at least ten counts. Its antigen is not identified.

The specimen was lung tumor tissue, collected at surgery. The J gene is TRBJ1-6, the V gene TRBV3-1; TRBD1 agrees at 7 bases. The receptor was derived from a male donor with early-stage non-small cell lung cancer. CDR3 in amino acids: CASSQVYRGSSPLHF. The CDR3 DNA reads TGTGCCAGCAGCCAAGTCTACAGGGGTAGTTCACCCCTCCACTTT.